Shown below are 23 T cell receptor beta chains from a single sample sequenced in a study of cytomegalovirus exposure and HLA in healthy donors. It was with 60 Vbeta and 13 Jbeta primers that the PCR ran. Profiling relied on immunoSEQ multiplex PCR, and the TCRdb table lists in-frame clones only, not all of them. The sample yields about 160,000 clones, about 86% seen once. Sequencing input: PBMCs. The receptors derive from a woman aged 18-29 years in good health and CMV-seronegative.

This chain links TRBV5-1 with TRBJ2-1, with 10 nucleotides matching TRBD2. Germline V CDR1 and CDR2: SGHRS, YFSETQ. The length of the CDR3 is 16 residues. The J segment lost 4 bases and the V segment lost 4 bases, leaving 8 bases of the junction unmatched. The CDR3 region has the DNA TGCGCCAGCAGCGTATCTAGCGGGGGAAGGTACAATGAGCAGTTCTTC. It codes for CASSVSSGGRYNEQFF.

The chain links TRBV28 to TRBJ1-5; D is perhaps TRBD1 (5 bases). In germline, CDR1 is MDHEN, CDR2 SYDVKM. With 2 bases removed from V and 2 bases from J, the gap between germline ends came to 10 bases. The CDR3 extends over 15 amino acids. The CDR3 DNA sequence: TGTGCCAGCAGTTTAGGGCCAGGGCGCAATCAGCCCCAGCATTTT. It yields the protein CASSLGPGRNQPQHF.

The chain couples TRBV13 to TRBJ1-1; no clear D gene. The length of the CDR3 is 16 residues. V was trimmed by 6 bases and J by 3 bases, leaving 20 bases between them. CDR1 is PRHDT and CDR2 is FYEKMQ in the germline V gene (reference sequence). The chain's CDR3 is CASRYSFDTPDTEAFF. For the CDR3, the DNA is TGTGCCAGCAGATATTCTTTCGACACCCCGGACACTGAAGCTTTCTTT. The full variable domain, rest sourced from reference TRBV13 and TRBJ1-1, is AAGVIQSPRHLIKEKRETATLKCYPIPRHDTVYWYQQGPGQDPQFLISFYEKMQSDKGSIPDRFSAQQFSDYHSELNMSSLELGDSALYFCASRYSFDTPDTEAFFGQGTRLTVV.

This chain's CDR3 is CASKQLAGEAFVEQFF. In DNA form, the CDR3 reads TGTGCCAGCAAGCAACTAGCGGGAGAGGCCTTTGTTGAGCAGTTCTTC. The chain joins TRBV6-4 to TRBJ2-1, with 11 bases that match TRBD2. V trimming: 7 bases; J trimming: 9 bases; junction bases outside the gene matches: 14. In germline, CDR1 is MRHNA, CDR2 SNTAGT. The CDR3 loop spans 16 amino acids.

The chain is built from TRBV7-9 and TRBJ2-5; TRBD2 aligns across 13 bases. This CDR3 has 15 residues. Trimming cost V 5 bases and J 4 bases; bases outside gene matches: 4. Germline loops: CDR1 SEHNR, CDR2 FQNEAQ (reference sequence). The CDR3 is CASSQGLAGVETQYF. The DNA of the CDR3 is TGTGCCAGCAGCCAAGGACTAGCGGGGGTAGAGACCCAGTACTTC.

The rearrangement links TRBV29-1 to TRBJ1-2; 7 positions match TRBD1. V dropped 4 bases and J dropped 4; count of bases not matched to a gene: 9. The germline CDR1 and CDR2 sequences are SQVTM and ANQGSEA. The CDR3 spans 14 residues. The DNA of the CDR3 is TGCAGCGTTGTGGGCAGGGGGATGGGCTATGGCTACACCTTC. This translates into CSVVGRGMGYGYTF.

The chain combines TRBV19 with TRBJ2-5; 7 nucleotides line up with TRBD2. After removal of 6 bases from V and 4 bases from J, the junction contained 8 bases not matched to a gene. The CDR3 extends over 14 amino acids. Germline V gene data show CDR1 as LNHDA and CDR2 as SQIVND (reference sequence). CDR3 loop: CASRPTSRRETQYF. The CDR3 DNA reads as TGTGCCAGTAGACCGACTAGCCGGCGAGAGACCCAGTACTTC.

The V call is TRBV5-1, the J call TRBJ2-5, with 9 bases fitting TRBD2. The better agreement between TRBJ2-7 and the DNA end casts doubt on the J call. The CDR3 contains 14 residues. Germline V gene data show CDR1 as SGHRS and CDR2 as YFSETQ. The CDR3 DNA reads TGCGCCAGCAGCCTTCAGCGGGGGGTGGGCGAGCAGTACTTC. Protein product: CASSLQRGVGEQYF.

As DNA, the CDR3 is TGTGCCAGCAGTTACGGTCAGGGAGGCTACGAGCAGTACTTC. It is translated as CASSYGQGGYEQYF. This rearrangement joins TRBV6-5 to TRBJ2-7, with a weak D call TRBD2 (6 bases). Germline assignment: CDR1 MNHEY and CDR2 SVGAGI. Trimming took 2 bases from V and 3 from J, leaving 11 bases between them. The CDR3 loop spans 14 amino acids.

A word on this clone: The sample has other DNA sequences that encode this CDR3 too. This sequence joins TRBV10-3 and TRBJ2-7; D is unclear. With 3 bases removed from V and 3 bases from J, the gap between germline ends came to 3 bases. CDR1 is ENHRY and CDR2 is SYGVKD in the germline V gene. The CDR3 runs 11 residues. CDR3 protein: CAISDLYEQYF. The DNA for the CDR3 is TGTGCCATCAGTGACCTCTACGAGCAGTACTTC.

The chain has TRBV6-1 and TRBJ2-1, with D possibly being TRBD1 (6 bases). This CDR3 region has 14 residues. The V end lost 8 bases, the J end lost 9 bases, and 20 bases lay between the germline ends. The germline V gene has CDR1 MNHNS and CDR2 SASEGT. The CDR3 sequence is CASDEGQSPSEQFF. DNA for the CDR3: TGTGCCAGCGACGAAGGACAGTCTCCAAGTGAGCAGTTCTTC.

The chain carries TRBV18 and TRBJ2-1; 13 positions match TRBD2. The CDR3 sequence is 15 residues long. V lost 5 bases and J lost 9; bases outside the gene matches: 7. Germline lookup yields CDR1 KGHSH and CDR2 LQKENI. The CDR3 sequence is CASSGGTSGNAEQFF. For the CDR3, the DNA is TGTGCCAGCTCAGGCGGGACTAGCGGGAACGCTGAGCAGTTCTTC.

In DNA form, the CDR3 reads TGTGCCAGCAGCTTACCAGGGTCTCAGCCCCAGCATTTT. Protein product: CASSLPGSQPQHF. The V and J genes are TRBV7-9 and TRBJ1-5; possible D gene TRBD1, 5 bases. Germline V gene lookup returns CDR1 SEHNR and CDR2 FQNEAQ (reference sequence). The CDR3 runs 13 residues. With 2 bases removed from V and 6 bases from J, the gap between germline ends came to 8 bases.

This clone was seen just once. The chain combines TRBV7-9 with TRBJ2-1, with 7 bases identical to TRBD2. V trimming: 5 bases; J trimming: 12 bases; junction bases outside the gene matches: 7. Germline V gives CDR1 SEHNR, CDR2 FQNEAQ (reference sequence). The CDR3 is 12 amino acids. As DNA, the CDR3 is TGTGCCAGCAGCCCTCCGGGGGGAGGGCAGTTCTTC. Translated, it gives CASSPPGGGQFF.

The chain employs TRBV20-1 and TRBJ1-2; D not certain. This CDR3 region has 10 residues. The V gene lost 3 bases and the J gene lost 8 bases, with 7 bases spanning the gap. In germline, CDR1 is DFQATT, CDR2 SNEGSKA (reference sequence). CDR3 nucleotides: TGCAGTGCTAGGTCCATGGGCTACACCTTC. It codes for CSARSMGYTF.

The CDR3: CASSERSYGYTF. The CDR3 DNA reads TGTGCCAGCAGTGAAAGGAGCTATGGCTACACCTTC. V and J are TRBV6-5 and TRBJ1-2; D is uncertain. The CDR3 covers 12 residues. Trimming pared 5 bases from V and 4 bases from J, leaving 8 bases between. Germline-derived CDR1 and CDR2 are MNHEY and SVGAGI.

V usage is TRBV6-5 and J usage is TRBJ1-4; no clear D gene. This CDR3 region has 16 residues. Per the germline V gene, CDR1 is MNHEY and CDR2 is SVGAGI. V was trimmed by 0 bases and J by 0 bases, leaving 8 bases between them. CDR3: CASSYSVLATNEKLFF. Written as DNA, the CDR3 is TGTGCCAGCAGTTACTCGGTACTTGCAACTAATGAAAAACTGTTTTTT.

The CDR3 coding sequence is TGTGCCAGCAGTTTCCCGGAGGGGACGAACACTGAAGCTTTCTTT. This encodes CASSFPEGTNTEAFF. V usage is TRBV28 and J usage is TRBJ1-1; possibly TRBD1 for D (5 bases). The CDR3 spans 15 residues. CDR1 is MDHEN, CDR2 SYDVKM, per germline. V gave up 3 bases and J gave up 1 base, with 12 bases separating them.

The genes are TRBV27 and TRBJ2-3, with a weak D call TRBD2 (6 bases). This CDR3 comprises 16 residues. The V end was cut by 7 bases, the J end by 4 bases, with 21 bases between. Looked up from germline, CDR1 is MNHEY and CDR2 is SMNVEV (reference sequence). In DNA form, the CDR3 reads TGTGCCAGCAATATCGCCCCAGGGACGGGGGCAGATACGCAGTATTTT. Its translation is CASNIAPGTGADTQYF.

The V call is TRBV7-9, the J call TRBJ2-1; 11 bases align to TRBD2. Germline CDR1 and CDR2: SEHNR and FQNEAQ (reference sequence). V shed 3 bases and J 9 bases; nucleotides not matched to a gene: 4. CDR3 length equals 14 residues. The CDR3 region has the DNA TGTGCCAGCAGCTTTAGCGGGAGGGCCATTGAGCAGTTCTTC. This gives the protein CASSFSGRAIEQFF.

The rearrangement links TRBV28 to TRBJ1-4; no clear D gene. Germline CDR1 MDHEN, CDR2 SYDVKM. The CDR3 is made up of 13 amino acids. V was cut by 6 bases and J by 4 bases, with 9 bases left in between. In DNA, the CDR3 is TGTGCCAGCAGGAGGGCGTTTAATGAAAAACTGTTTTTT. This encodes CASRRAFNEKLFF.

V is TRBV27 and J is TRBJ1-1, with TRBD1 as a possible D gene (5 bases). This CDR3 has 15 residues. The germline V gene has CDR1 MNHEY and CDR2 SMNVEV (reference sequence). Trimming cost V 0 bases and J 1 base, with 9 bases left between them. CDR3 region: CASSLSLGQNTEAFF. The DNA for the CDR3 is TGTGCCAGCAGTTTATCACTGGGGCAGAACACTGAAGCTTTCTTT.

The chain recombines TRBV5-8 with TRBJ1-1; the D gene is possibly TRBD1 (5 bases). CDR1 SGHTS and CDR2 YDEGEE come from the germline V gene. CDR3 length equals 13 residues. V dropped 4 bases and J dropped 10 bases, with 17 bases sitting between them. This CDR3 is CASSRTEAGGAFF. The CDR3 nucleotides are TGTGCCAGCAGCCGGACGGAGGCCGGGGGAGCTTTCTTT.